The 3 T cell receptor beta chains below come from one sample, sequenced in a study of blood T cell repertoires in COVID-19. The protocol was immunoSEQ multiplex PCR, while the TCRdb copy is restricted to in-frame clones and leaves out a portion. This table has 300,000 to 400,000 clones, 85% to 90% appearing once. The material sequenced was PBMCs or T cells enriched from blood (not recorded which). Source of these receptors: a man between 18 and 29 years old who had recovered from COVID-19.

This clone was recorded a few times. The CDR3 DNA reads TGTGCCAGCAGCCCAGGGACAGAAGAGACCCAGTACTTC. This codes for CASSPGTEETQYF. V gene TRBV9 combines with J gene TRBJ2-5; TRBD1 matches at 7 bases. Per the germline V gene, CDR1 is SGDLS and CDR2 is YYNGEE. The CDR3 has 13 residues. After removal of 4 bases from V and 3 bases from J, the junction contained 3 bases not matched to a gene.

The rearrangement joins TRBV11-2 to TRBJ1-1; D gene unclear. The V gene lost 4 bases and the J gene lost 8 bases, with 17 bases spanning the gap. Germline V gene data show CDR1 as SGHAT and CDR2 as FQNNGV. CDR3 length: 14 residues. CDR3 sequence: CASSSTRVPNEAFF. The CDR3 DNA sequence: TGTGCCAGCAGCTCAACTAGGGTCCCTAACGAAGCTTTCTTT.

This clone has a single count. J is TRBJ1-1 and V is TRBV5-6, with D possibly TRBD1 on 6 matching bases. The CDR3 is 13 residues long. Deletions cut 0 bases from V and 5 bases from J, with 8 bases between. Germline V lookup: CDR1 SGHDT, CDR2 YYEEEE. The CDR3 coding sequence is TGTGCCAGCAGCTTGGCAGGGGATACTGAAGCTTTCTTT. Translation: CASSLAGDTEAFF.